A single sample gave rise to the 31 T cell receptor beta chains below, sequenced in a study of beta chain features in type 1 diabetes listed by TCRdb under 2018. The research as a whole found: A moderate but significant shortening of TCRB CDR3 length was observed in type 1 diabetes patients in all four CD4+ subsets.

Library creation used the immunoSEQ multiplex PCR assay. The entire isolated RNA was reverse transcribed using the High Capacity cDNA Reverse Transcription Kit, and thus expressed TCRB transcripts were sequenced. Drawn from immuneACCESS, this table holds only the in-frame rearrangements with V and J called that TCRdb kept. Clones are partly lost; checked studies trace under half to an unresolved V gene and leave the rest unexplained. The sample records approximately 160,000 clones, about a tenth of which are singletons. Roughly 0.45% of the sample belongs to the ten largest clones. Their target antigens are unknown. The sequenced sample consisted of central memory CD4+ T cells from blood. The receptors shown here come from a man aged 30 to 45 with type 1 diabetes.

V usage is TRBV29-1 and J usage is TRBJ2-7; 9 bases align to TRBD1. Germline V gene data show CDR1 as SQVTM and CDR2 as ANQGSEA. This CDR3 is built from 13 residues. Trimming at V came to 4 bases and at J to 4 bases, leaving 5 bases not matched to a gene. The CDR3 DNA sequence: TGCAGCGTTGCGAAGACAGGGGGTTACGAGCAGTACTTC. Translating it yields CSVAKTGGYEQYF.

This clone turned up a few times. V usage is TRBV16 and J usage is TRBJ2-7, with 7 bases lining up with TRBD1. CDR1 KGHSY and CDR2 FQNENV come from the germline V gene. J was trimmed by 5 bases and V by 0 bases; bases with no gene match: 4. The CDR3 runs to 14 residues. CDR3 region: CASSQSGDSDEQYF. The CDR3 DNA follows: TGTGCCAGCAGCCAATCGGGGGACAGCGACGAGCAGTACTTC.

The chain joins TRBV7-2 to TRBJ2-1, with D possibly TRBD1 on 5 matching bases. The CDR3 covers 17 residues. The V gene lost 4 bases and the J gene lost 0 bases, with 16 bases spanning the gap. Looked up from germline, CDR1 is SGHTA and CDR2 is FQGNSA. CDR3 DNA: TGTGCCAGCAGCTCGGGCAGAGGACAAAGCTCCTACAATGAGCAGTTCTTC. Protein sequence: CASSSGRGQSSYNEQFF. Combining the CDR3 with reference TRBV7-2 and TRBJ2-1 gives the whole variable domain GAGVSQSPSNKVTEKGKDVELRCDPISGHTALYWYRQSLGQGLEFLIYFQGNSAPDKSGLPSDRFSAERTGGSVSTLTIQRTQQEDSAVYLCASSSGRGQSSYNEQFFGPGTRLTVL.

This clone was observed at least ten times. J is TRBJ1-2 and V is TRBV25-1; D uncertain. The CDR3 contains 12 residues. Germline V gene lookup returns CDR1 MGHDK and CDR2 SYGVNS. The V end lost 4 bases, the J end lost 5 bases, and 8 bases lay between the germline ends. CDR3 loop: CASSGGGYGYTF. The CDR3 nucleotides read TGTGCCAGCAGTGGCGGAGGGTATGGCTACACCTTC.

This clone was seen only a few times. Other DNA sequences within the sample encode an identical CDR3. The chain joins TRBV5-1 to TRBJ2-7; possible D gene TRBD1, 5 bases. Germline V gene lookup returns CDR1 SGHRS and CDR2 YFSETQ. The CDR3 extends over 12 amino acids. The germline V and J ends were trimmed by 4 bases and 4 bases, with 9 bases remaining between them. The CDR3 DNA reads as TGCGCCAGCAGCGGGCAGGGATACGAGCAGTACTTC. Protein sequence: CASSGQGYEQYF.

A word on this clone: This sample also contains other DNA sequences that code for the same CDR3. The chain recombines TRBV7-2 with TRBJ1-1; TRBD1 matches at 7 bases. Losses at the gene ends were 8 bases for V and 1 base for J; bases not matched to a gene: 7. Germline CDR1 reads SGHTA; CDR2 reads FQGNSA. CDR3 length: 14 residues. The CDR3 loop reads CASSPQGGNTEAFF. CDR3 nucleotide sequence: TGTGCCAGCTCCCCCCAGGGGGGGAACACTGAAGCTTTCTTT. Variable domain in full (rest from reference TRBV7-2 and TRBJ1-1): GAGVSQSPSNKVTEKGKDVELRCDPISGHTALYWYRQSLGQGLEFLIYFQGNSAPDKSGLPSDRFSAERTGGSVSTLTIQRTQQEDSAVYLCASSPQGGNTEAFFGQGTRLTVV.

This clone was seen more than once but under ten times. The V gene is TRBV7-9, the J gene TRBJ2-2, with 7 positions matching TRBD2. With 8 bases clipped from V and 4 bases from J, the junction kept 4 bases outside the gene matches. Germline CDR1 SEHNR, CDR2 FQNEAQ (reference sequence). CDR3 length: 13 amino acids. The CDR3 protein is CASGASGTGELFF. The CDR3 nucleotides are TGTGCCAGCGGGGCTAGCGGCACCGGGGAGCTGTTTTTT.

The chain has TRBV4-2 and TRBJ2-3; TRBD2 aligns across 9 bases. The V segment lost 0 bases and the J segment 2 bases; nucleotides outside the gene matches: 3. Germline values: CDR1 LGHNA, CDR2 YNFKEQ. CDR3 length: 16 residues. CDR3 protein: CASSQDPSGNTDTQYF. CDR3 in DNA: TGTGCCAGCAGCCAAGATCCTAGCGGGAACACAGATACGCAGTATTTT.

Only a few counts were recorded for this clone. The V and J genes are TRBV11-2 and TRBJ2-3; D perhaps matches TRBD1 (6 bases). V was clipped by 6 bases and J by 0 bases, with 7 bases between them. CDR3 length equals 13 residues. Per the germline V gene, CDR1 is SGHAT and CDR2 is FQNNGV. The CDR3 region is CASRRGSTDTQYF. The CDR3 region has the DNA TGTGCCAGCAGGAGGGGGAGCACAGATACGCAGTATTTT.

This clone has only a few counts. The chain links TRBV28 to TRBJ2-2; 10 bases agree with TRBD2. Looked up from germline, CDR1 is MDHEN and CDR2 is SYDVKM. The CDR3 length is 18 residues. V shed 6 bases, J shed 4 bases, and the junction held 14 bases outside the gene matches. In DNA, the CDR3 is TGTGCCAGCAGCCTCGGACTAGCGGATCTGCGGGGCACCGGGGAGCTGTTTTTT. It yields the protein CASSLGLADLRGTGELFF.

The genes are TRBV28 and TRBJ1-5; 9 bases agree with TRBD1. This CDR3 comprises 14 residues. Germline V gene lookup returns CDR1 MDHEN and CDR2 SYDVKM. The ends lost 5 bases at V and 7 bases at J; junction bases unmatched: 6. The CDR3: CASSAMTGGQPQHF. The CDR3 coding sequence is TGTGCCAGCAGTGCGATGACAGGGGGACAGCCCCAGCATTTT.

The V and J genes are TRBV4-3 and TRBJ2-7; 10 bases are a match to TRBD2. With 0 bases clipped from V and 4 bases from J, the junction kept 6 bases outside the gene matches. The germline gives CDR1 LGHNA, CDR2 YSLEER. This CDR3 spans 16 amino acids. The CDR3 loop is CASSQDRSSGRYEQYF. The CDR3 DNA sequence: TGCGCCAGCAGCCAAGATCGGTCTAGCGGGAGATACGAGCAGTACTTC.

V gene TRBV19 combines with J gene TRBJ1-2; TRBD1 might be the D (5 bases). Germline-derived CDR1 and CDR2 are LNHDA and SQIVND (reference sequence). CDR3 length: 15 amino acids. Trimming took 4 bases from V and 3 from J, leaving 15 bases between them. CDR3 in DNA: TGTGCCAGTAGTACCCGGGACGGCGGGGACTATGGCTACACCTTC. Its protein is CASSTRDGGDYGYTF.

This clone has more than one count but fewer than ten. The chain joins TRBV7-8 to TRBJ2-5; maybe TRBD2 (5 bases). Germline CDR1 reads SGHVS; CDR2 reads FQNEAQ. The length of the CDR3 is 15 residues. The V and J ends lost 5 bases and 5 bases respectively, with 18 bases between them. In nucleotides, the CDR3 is TGTGCCAGCAGCCTCACCACTAGATACGATGAGACCCAGTACTTC. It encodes CASSLTTRYDETQYF.

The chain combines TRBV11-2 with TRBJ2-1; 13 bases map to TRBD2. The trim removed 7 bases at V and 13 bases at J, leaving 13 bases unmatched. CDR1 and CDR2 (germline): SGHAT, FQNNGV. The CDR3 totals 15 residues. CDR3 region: CASTLHWTSGSEQFF. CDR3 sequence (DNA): TGTGCCAGCACCCTCCATTGGACTAGCGGGAGTGAACAGTTCTTC.

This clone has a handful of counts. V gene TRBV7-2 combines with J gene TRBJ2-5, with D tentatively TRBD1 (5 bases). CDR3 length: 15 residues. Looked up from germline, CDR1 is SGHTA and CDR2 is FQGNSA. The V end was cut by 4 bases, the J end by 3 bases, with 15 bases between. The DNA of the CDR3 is TGTGCCAGCAGCTCCTATGGGCCGACAGAAGAGACCCAGTACTTC. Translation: CASSSYGPTEETQYF.

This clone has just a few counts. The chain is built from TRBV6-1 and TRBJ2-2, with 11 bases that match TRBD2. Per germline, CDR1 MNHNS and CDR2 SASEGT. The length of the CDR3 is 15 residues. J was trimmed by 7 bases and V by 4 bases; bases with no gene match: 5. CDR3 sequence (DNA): TGTGCCAGCAGTGGCCTAGCGGGAGGTCTCGGGGAGCTGTTTTTT. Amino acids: CASSGLAGGLGELFF.

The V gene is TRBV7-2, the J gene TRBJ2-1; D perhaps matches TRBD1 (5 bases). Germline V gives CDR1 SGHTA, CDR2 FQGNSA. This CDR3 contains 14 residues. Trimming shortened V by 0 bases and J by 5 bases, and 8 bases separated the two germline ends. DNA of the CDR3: TGTGCCAGCAGCTTAGCGGGCAGGGACAATGAGCAGTTCTTC. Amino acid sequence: CASSLAGRDNEQFF.

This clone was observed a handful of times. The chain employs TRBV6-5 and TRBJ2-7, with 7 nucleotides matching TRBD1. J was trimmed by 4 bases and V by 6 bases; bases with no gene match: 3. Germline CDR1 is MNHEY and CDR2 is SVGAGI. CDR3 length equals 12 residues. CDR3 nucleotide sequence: TGTGCCAGCAGCCAGACAGGGTACGAGCAGTACTTC. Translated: CASSQTGYEQYF.

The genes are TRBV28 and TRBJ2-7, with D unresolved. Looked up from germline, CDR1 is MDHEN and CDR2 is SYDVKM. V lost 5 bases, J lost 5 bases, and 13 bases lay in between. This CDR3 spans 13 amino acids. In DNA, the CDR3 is TGTGCCAGCAGTCTACCTTTGGGCGACGAGCAGTACTTC. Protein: CASSLPLGDEQYF. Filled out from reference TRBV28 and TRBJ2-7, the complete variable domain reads DVKVTQSSRYLVKRTGEKVFLECVQDMDHENMFWYRQDPGLGLRLIYFSYDVKMKEKGDIPEGYSVSREKKERFSLILESASTNQTSMYLCASSLPLGDEQYFGPGTRLTVT.

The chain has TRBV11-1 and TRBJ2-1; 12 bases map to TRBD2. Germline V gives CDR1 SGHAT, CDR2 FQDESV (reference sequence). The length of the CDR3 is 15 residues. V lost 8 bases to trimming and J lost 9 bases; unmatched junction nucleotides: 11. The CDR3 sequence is CASGLAGSLRSEQFF. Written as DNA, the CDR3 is TGTGCCAGCGGACTAGCGGGATCCCTACGGAGTGAGCAGTTCTTC.

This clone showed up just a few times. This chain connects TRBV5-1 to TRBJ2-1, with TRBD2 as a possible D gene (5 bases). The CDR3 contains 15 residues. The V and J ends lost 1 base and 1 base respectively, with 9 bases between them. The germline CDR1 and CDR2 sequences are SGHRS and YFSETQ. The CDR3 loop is CASSLLGSSYNEQFF. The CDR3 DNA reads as TGCGCCAGCAGCTTGTTGGGGAGTTCCTACAATGAGCAGTTCTTC.

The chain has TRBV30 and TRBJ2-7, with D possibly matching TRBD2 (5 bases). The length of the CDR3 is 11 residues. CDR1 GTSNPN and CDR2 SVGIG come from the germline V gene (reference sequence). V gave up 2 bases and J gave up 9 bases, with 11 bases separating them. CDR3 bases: TGTGCCTGGAGTAGTAGGGAGAGGCAGTACTTC. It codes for CAWSSRERQYF.

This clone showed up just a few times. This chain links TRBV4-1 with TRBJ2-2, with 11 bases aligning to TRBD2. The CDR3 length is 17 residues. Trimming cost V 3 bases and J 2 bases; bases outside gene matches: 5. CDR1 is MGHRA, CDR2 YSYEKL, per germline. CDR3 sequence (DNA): TGCGCCAGCAGCCATCCGACTAGCGGGGCTAACACCGGGGAGCTGTTTTTT. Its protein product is CASSHPTSGANTGELFF.

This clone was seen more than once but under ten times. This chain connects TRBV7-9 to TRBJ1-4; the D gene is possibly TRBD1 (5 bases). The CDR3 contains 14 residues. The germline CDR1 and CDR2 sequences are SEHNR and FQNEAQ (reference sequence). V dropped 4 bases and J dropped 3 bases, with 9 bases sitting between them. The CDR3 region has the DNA TGTGCCAGCAGCTGGTCGACAGCTAATGAAAAACTGTTTTTT. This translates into CASSWSTANEKLFF.

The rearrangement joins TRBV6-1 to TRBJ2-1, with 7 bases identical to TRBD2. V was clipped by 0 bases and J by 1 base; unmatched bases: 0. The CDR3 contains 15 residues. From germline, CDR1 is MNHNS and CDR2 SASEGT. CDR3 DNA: TGTGCCAGCAGTGAAGCTAGCGGGTCCTACAATGAGCAGTTCTTC. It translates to CASSEASGSYNEQFF.

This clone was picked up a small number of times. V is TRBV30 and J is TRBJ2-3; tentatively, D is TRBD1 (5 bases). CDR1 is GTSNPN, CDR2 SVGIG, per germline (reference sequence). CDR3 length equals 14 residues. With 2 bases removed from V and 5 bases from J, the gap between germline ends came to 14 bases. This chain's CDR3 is CAWSLGQGRDTQYF. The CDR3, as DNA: TGTGCCTGGAGTTTGGGGCAGGGCAGAGATACGCAGTATTTT. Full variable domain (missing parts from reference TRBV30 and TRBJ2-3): SQTIHQWPATLVQPVGSPLSLECTVEGTSNPNLYWYRQAAGRGLQLLFYSVGIGQISSEVPQNLSASRPQDRQFILSSKKLLLSDSGFYLCAWSLGQGRDTQYFGPGTRLTVL.

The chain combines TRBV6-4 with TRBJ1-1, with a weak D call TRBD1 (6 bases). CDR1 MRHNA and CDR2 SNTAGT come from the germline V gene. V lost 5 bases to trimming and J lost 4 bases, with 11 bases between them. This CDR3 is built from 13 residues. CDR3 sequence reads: CASSRGRGTEAFF. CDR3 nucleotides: TGTGCCAGCAGTCGGGGCAGGGGCACTGAAGCTTTCTTT.

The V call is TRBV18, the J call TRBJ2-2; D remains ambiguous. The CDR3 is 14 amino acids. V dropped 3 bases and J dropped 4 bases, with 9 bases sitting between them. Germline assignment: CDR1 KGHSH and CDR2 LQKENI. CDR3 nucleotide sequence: TGTGCCAGCTCACCTCCGGTGCGCACCGGGGAGCTGTTTTTT. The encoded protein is CASSPPVRTGELFF.

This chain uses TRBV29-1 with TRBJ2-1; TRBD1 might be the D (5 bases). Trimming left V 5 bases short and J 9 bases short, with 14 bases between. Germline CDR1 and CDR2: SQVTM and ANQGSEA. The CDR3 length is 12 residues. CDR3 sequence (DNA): TGCAGCGTTTATGACAGATGGGGTGAGCAGTTCTTC. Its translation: CSVYDRWGEQFF.

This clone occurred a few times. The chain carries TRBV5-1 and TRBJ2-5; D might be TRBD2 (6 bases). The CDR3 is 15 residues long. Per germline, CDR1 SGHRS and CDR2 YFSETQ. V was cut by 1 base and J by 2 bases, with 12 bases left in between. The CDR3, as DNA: TGCGCCAGCAGCTTGTCTGGGAGGCGACAAGAGACCCAGTACTTC. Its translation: CASSLSGRRQETQYF.